Below are 8 T cell receptor beta chains sequenced from a single sample in a study of blood T cell repertoires in COVID-19 (dated by TCRdb to 2018 to 2021). The library relied on the immunoSEQ multiplex PCR assay. Not all clones reach the TCRdb copy of this immuneACCESS table, which keeps in-frame sequences only. Checked studies attribute under half of the gap to unresolved V genes and leave the rest unexplained. Counted in this sample were around 120,000 clones; almost 70% of them appeared once. The ten largest clones take up approximately 2.3% of the sample. The material sequenced was peripheral blood. All receptors come from a woman aged 70 to 79 with acute or convalescent COVID-19.

This clone was detected once. V gene TRBV21-1 combines with J gene TRBJ1-2; TRBD1 is the table's D call, not checked against the DNA. TRBV21-1 is designated a pseudogene. The CDR3 totals 12 residues. In DNA form, the CDR3 reads TGTGCCAGCAGTCGGAGGGGGCCGCGCTACACCTTC. Translation gives CASSRRGPRYTF.

The chain carries TRBV10-3 and TRBJ2-6; tentatively, D is TRBD1 (6 bases). Germline CDR1 is ENHRY and CDR2 is SYGVKD. Between the trimmed V and J ends, which lost 0 bases and 0 bases, there was a span of 15 bases. CDR3 size: 19 residues. For the CDR3, the DNA is TGTGCCATCAGTGAGTCGGTCGGACAGCCTAACTCTGGGGCCAACGTCCTGACTTTC. This translates into CAISESVGQPNSGANVLTF.

The chain carries TRBV13 and TRBJ1-5; tentatively, D is TRBD1 (5 bases). Germline V gene data show CDR1 as PRHDT and CDR2 as FYEKMQ (reference sequence). This CDR3 is built from 12 residues. Trimming took 2 bases from V and 7 from J, leaving 6 bases between them. This chain's CDR3 is CASSLQGQPQHF. CDR3 sequence (DNA): TGTGCCAGCAGCTTACAGGGCCAGCCCCAGCATTTT.

The chain has TRBV4-3 and TRBJ2-2; D not certain. V lost 3 bases to trimming and J lost 6 bases, with 14 bases between them. Germline CDR1 reads LGHNA; CDR2 reads YSLEER. The CDR3 has 15 residues. The CDR3 spells CASSQGYEVAGELFF. The CDR3, as DNA: TGCGCCAGCAGCCAGGGCTACGAAGTGGCCGGGGAGCTGTTTTTT.

This clone was counted only a few times. The J gene is TRBJ2-3, the V gene TRBV7-2, with 8 bases identical to TRBD2. This CDR3 is built from 17 residues. Trimming took 5 bases from V and 2 from J; bases not matched to a gene: 12. CDR1 is SGHTA, CDR2 FQGNSA, per germline. CDR3 nucleotides: TGTGCCAGCAGCCCTAGATATAGCGGGGCGACCACAGATACGCAGTATTTT. It encodes CASSPRYSGATTDTQYF.

The chain is built from TRBV6-1 and TRBJ2-1; 11 nucleotides match TRBD2. The CDR3 extends over 17 amino acids. CDR1 and CDR2 (germline): MNHNS, SASEGT. J gave up 4 bases and V 8 bases, and 13 bases lay outside the gene matches. The CDR3 nucleotides are TGTGCCAGCGGTGTTAGCGGGAGGGCATGGGAGTACAATGAGCAGTTCTTC. It specifies CASGVSGRAWEYNEQFF.

The chain carries TRBV6-2 or TRBV6-3 and TRBJ1-2; D gene unclear. Trimming cost V 6 bases and J 6 bases, with 11 bases left between them. There are 12 residues in the CDR3. Germline V CDR1 and CDR2: MNHEY, SVGEGT. The CDR3 sequence is CASSEAAHGYTF. CDR3 coding DNA: TGTGCCAGCAGCGAGGCAGCCCATGGCTACACCTTC.

The chain joins TRBV27 to TRBJ2-1, with a possible D match to TRBD1 (5 bases). The CDR3 length is 17 residues. Trimming shortened V by 2 bases and J by 0 bases, and 14 bases separated the two germline ends. Per germline, CDR1 MNHEY and CDR2 SMNVEV (reference sequence). CDR3 nucleotide sequence: TGTGCCAGCAGTTTAGGAGCAGGGCCGCCCTCCTACAATGAGCAGTTCTTC. It specifies CASSLGAGPPSYNEQFF.